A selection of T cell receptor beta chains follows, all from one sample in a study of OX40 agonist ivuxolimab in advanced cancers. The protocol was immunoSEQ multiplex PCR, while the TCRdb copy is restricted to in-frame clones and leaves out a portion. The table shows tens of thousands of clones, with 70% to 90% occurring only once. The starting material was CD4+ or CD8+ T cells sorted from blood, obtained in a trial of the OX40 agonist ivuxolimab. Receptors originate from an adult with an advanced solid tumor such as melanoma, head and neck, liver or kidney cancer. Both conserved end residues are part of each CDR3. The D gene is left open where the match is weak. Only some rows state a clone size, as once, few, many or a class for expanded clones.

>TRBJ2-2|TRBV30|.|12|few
CAWSDFTGELFF
TGTGCCTGGAGTGACTTCACCGGGGAGCTGTTTTTT
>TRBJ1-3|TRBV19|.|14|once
CASSIKVSGNTIYF
TGTGCCAGTAGTATCAAGGTTTCTGGAAACACCATATATTTT
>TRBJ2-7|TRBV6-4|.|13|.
CASSCRATHEQYF
TGTGCCAGCAGCTGCCGGGCCACACACGAGCAGTACTTC
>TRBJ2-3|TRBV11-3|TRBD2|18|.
CASSSGSGGYPGTDTQYF
TGTGCCAGCAGCTCGGGCTCGGGAGGGTACCCAGGGACAGATACGCAGTATTTT
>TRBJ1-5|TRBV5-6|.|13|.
CASSWGGNQPQHF
TGTGCCAGCAGCTGGGGGGGGAATCAGCCCCAGCATTTT
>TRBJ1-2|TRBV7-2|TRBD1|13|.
CASSLTGGYGYTF
TGTGCCAGCAGCTTGACAGGGGGCTATGGCTACACCTTC
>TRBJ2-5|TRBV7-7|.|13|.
CASSFWPGETQYF
TGTGCTAGCAGCTTTTGGCCGGGCGAGACCCAGTACTTC
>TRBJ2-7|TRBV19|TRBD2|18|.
CASSIGLAGLQDYYEQYF
TGTGCCAGTAGTATCGGACTAGCGGGACTACAAGATTACTACGAGCAGTACTTC
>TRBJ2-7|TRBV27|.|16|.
CASSSPAAGGPYEQYF
TGTGCCAGCAGCTCCCCGGCAGCGGGCGGGCCCTACGAGCAGTACTTC
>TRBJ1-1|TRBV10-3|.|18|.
CAISEVRGAGVRITEAFF
TGTGCCATCAGTGAGGTCCGGGGGGCCGGGGTCCGGATCACTGAAGCTTTCTTT
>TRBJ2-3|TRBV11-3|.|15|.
CASSLGQTSTDTQYF
TGTGCCAGCAGCCTTGGACAGACTAGCACAGATACGCAGTATTTT
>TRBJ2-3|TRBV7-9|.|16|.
CASSPGGGGPTDTQYF
TGTGCCAGCAGCCCCGGCGGAGGAGGGCCCACAGATACGCAGTATTTT
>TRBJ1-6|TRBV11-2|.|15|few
CASSLEGASRSPLHF
TGTGCCAGCAGCTTAGAGGGCGCGTCGAGATCACCCCTCCACTTT
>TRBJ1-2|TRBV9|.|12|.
CASSVESSGYTF
TGTGCCAGCAGCGTAGAGAGTTCTGGCTACACCTTC
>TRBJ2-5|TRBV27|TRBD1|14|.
CASRRQGWGETQYF
TGTGCCAGCAGACGACAGGGGTGGGGAGAGACCCAGTACTTC
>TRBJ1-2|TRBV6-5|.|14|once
CASSYSNSLGGYTF
TGTGCCAGCAGTTACTCGAACAGCTTAGGCGGCTACACCTTC
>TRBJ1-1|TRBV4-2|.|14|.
CASSQVQKNTEAFF
TGTGCCAGCAGCCAAGTACAGAAAAACACTGAAGCTTTCTTT
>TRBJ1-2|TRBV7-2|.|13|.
CASSLQGFYGYTF
TGTGCCAGCAGCTTACAGGGTTTCTATGGCTACACCTTC
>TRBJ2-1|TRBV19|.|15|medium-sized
CASSIGENSYNEQFF
TGTGCCAGTAGTATTGGGGAGAACTCCTACAATGAGCAGTTCTTC
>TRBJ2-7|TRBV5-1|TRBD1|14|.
CASSLAGTGGEQYF
TGCGCCAGCAGCTTGGCCGGGACAGGGGGAGAGCAGTACTTC
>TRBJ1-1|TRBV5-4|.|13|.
CASSPTWATEAFF
TGTGCCAGCAGCCCGACTTGGGCCACTGAAGCTTTCTTT
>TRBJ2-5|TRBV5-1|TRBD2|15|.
CASSFGSSGTETQYF
TGCGCCAGCAGCTTCGGTAGTAGCGGGACAGAGACCCAGTACTTC
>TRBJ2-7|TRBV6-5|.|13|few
CASRGPSRYEQYF
TGTGCCAGCAGGGGGCCCTCTCGGTACGAGCAGTACTTC
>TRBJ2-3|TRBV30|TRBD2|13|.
CAWGRENTDTQYF
TGTGCCTGGGGGCGGGAGAACACAGATACGCAGTATTTT
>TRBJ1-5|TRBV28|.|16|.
CASSSRQVNSNQPQHF
TGTGCCAGCAGTTCCAGACAGGTTAATAGCAATCAGCCCCAGCATTTT
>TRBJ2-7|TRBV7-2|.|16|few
CASSLGGAVSSYEQYF
TGTGCCAGCAGCTTAGGCGGGGCGGTGAGCTCCTACGAGCAGTACTTC
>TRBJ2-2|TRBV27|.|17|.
CASSFQWRAGDTGELFF
TGTGCCAGCAGTTTCCAATGGCGGGCAGGGGACACCGGGGAGCTGTTTTTT
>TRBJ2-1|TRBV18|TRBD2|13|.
CASSLAGVNEQFF
TGTGCCAGCTCCCTCGCGGGGGTCAATGAGCAGTTCTTC
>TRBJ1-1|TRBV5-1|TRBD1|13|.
CASSPDRVLQAFF
TGCGCCAGCAGTCCGGACAGGGTCTTACAAGCTTTCTTT
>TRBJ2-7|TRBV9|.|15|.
CASSVAPSIGYEQYF
TGTGCCAGCAGCGTAGCTCCCTCGATAGGGTACGAGCAGTACTTC
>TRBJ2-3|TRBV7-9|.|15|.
CASSLARGFTDTQYF
TGTGCCAGCAGCTTAGCTAGGGGCTTCACAGATACGCAGTATTTT